These T cell receptor beta chains were read from a single sample in a study of shared clonotypes between healthy human individuals. TCRdb's copy holds only in-frame clones and misses some; the assay was immunoSEQ multiplex PCR. Of approximately 1.1 million clones listed, approximately 80% are singletons. The specimen sequenced was memory CD4+ T cells from PBMCs. The receptor set was obtained from a man aged 18 to 30 in good health. Some clones in this sample may be carry-over from other donors' samples. CDR3s leave out the opening cysteine and the closing phenylalanine or tryptophan.

TRBV18	TRBJ2-3	ASSFLGASLADTQY
TRBV28	TRBJ2-7	ASRSTGQGSYEQY
TRBV4-1	TRBJ2-5	ASSQVPGLRGETQY
TRBV4-2	TRBJ2-2	ASRGVSNGELF
TRBV28	TRBJ1-5	ASSPGQYYQPQH
TRBV9	TRBJ1-2	ASRRTANYGYT
TRBV5-1	TRBJ2-7	ASSLAPGLAGVEQY
TRBV2	TRBJ2-7	ASSGQSSYEQY
TRBV5-1	TRBJ1-2	ASSPQGELNGYT
TRBV5-6	TRBJ2-7	ASSLMGQAYEQY
TRBV5-1	TRBJ1-1	ASSSTDTGTGNTEAF
TRBV6-4	TRBJ2-7	ASRPDRTSNEQY
TRBV5-1	TRBJ2-3	ASRQSAGTDTQY
TRBV5-1	TRBJ2-5	ASGESQETQY
TRBV6-5	TRBJ1-6	ASSSTEIYNSPLH
TRBV7-2	TRBJ2-7	ASSLGPSGTPREQY
TRBV7-6	TRBJ2-2	ASSFRTGPTGELF